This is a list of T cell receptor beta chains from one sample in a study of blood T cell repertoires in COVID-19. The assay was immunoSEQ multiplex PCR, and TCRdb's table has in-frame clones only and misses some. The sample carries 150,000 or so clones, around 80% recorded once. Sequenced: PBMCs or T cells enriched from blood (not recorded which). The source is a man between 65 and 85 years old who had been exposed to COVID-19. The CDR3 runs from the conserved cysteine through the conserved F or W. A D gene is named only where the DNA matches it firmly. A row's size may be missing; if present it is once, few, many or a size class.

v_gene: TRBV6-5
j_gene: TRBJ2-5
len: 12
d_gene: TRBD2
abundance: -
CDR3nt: TGTGCAGCCGGGACTAGCGGGGCGGCCCAGTACTTC
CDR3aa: CAAGTSGAAQYF

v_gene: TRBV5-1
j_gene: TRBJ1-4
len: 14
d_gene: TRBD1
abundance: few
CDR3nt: TGCGCCAGCAGCGGGGACAGTTCCAATGAAAAACTGTTTTTT
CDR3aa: CASSGDSSNEKLFF

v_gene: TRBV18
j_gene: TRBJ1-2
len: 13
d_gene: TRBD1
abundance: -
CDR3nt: TGTGCCAGCTCACGAACAGGGGACTATGGCTACACCTTC
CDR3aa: CASSRTGDYGYTF

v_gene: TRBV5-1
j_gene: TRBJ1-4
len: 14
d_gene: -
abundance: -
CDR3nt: TGCGCCAGCCGGACTGCGGGGGCTAATGAAAAACTGTTTTTT
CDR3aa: CASRTAGANEKLFF

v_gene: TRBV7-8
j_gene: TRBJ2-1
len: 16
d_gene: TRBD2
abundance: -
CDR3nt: TGTGCCAGCAGCTATTCCGGGACTAGCGGGAGTGGGGAGCAGTTCTTC
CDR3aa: CASSYSGTSGSGEQFF

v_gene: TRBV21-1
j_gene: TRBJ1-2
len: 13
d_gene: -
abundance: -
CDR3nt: TGTGCCAGCAGCAAAGTACAGGGTTATGGCTACACCTTC
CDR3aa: CASSKVQGYGYTF

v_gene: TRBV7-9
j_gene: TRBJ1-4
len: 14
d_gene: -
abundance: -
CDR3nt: TGTGCCAGCAGCTTTCATGGCGGGAATGAAAAACTGTTTTTT
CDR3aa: CASSFHGGNEKLFF

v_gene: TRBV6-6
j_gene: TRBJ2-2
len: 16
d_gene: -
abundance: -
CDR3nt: TGTGCCAGCACCGGCGGGACAGCAATTAGGGGCGGGGAGCTGTTTTTT
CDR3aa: CASTGGTAIRGGELFF

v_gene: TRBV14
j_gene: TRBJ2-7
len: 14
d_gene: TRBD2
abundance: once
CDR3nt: TGTGCCAGCAGCGCATCTAGCGGGAGCTACGAGCAGTACTTC
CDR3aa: CASSASSGSYEQYF

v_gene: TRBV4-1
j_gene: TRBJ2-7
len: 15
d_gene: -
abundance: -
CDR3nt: TGCGCCAGCAGCCAAGTGAACGAGAACTCCTACGAGCAGTACTTC
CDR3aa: CASSQVNENSYEQYF

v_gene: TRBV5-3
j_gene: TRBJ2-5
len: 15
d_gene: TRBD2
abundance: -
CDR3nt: TGTGCCAGAAGCTTGTCTAGCGGGGGCCCACAGACCCAGTACTTC
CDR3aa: CARSLSSGGPQTQYF

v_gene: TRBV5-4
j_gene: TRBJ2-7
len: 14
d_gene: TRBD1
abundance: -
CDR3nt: TGTGCCAGCCACACTCGGGACAGCCCGAGAGAGCAGTACTTC
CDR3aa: CASHTRDSPREQYF

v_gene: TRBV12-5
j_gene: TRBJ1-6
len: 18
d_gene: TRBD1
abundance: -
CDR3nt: TGTGCTAGTGGTTTGGCGCTATCCGGGACAGGGGAGGAATCACCCCTCCACTTT
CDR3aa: CASGLALSGTGEESPLHF

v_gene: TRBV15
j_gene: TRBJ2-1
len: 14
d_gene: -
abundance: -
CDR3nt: TGTGCCACCAGCAGAGGAGAAGGGGCTACCGAGCAGTTCTTC
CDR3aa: CATSRGEGATEQFF

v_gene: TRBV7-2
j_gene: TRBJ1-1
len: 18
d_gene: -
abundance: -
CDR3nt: TGTGCCAGCAGTCGGCGGGGCAGGTGGGGCGTCGCGAACACTGAAGCTTTCTTT
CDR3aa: CASSRRGRWGVANTEAFF

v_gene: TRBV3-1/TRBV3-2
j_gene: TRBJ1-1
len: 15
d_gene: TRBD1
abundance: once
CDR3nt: TGTGCCAGCAGCTTGGGACAGCTTTTGAACACTGAAGCTTTCTTT
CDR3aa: CASSLGQLLNTEAFF

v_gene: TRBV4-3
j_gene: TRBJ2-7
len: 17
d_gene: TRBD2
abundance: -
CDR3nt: TGCGCCAGCAGCCAAGACCATTTAGCGGGAGCGGCCTACGAGCAGTACTTC
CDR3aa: CASSQDHLAGAAYEQYF

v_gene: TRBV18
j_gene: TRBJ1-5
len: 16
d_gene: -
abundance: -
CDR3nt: TGTGCCAGCTCACCACAGTTTGGGCAGTCTAATCAGCCCCAGCATTTT
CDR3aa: CASSPQFGQSNQPQHF

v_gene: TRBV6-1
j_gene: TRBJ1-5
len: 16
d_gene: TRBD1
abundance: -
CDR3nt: TGTGCCAGCAGTGCCTACGCGACAGGGGTGGGCCAGCCCCAGCATTTT
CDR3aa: CASSAYATGVGQPQHF

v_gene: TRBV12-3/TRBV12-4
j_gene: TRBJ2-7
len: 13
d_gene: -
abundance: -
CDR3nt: TGTGCCAGCAGAGTGTCGGGATCCCCCGAGCAGTACTTC
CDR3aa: CASRVSGSPEQYF

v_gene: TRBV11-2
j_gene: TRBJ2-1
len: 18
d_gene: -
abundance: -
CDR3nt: TGTGCCAGCAGCTTAGATGGCGGGAACCGAGGTGGAAAGGTTGAGCAGTTCTTC
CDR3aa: CASSLDGGNRGGKVEQFF

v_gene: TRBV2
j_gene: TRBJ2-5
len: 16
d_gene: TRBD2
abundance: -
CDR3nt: TGTGCCAGCAGGGGACCGTGGGGGGGGACCCAAGAGACCCAGTACTTC
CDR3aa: CASRGPWGGTQETQYF

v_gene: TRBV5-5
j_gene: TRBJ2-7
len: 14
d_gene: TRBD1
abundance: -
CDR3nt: TGTGCCAGCAGCACCGGGACAGGTCCCTACGAGCAGTACTTC
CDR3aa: CASSTGTGPYEQYF